This record looks at one TCR beta chain sequence and its context. Its antigen is as yet unknown. With UMI labels, 5' RACE was used to prepare the TRB cDNA libraries. TCRdb processed the 5' RACE reads again and assigns one entry to each CDR3 protein, with no DNA. In total, the table holds about 92,000 distinct CDR3 sequences. The sample belongs to a study of CXCR3-negative and CXCR3-positive naive CD8 T cells. Findings and caveats of the study: Diversity proved comparably high across both naive subsets and much lower in memory CD8+ cells.

The germline V gene has CDR1 SEHNR and CDR2 FQNEAQ (reference sequence). The CDR3 is 15 residues long. The chain carries TRBV7-9 and TRBJ2-3. The receptor was isolated from a human donor in good health. Some clones in this sample may be carry-over from other donors' samples. The sequenced sample consisted of naive CXCR3- CD8+ T cells from blood. Subset denoted: CD45RO-CCR7+CD27+CD95- naive CD8+ T cells lacking CXCR3 (TNR3-). The CDR3 sequence is CASSPISGRTDTQYF.